This T cell receptor beta chain stems from a study of control samples from healthy donors and cancer patients. This clone was counted once. Sequenced by immunoSEQ multiplex PCR; TCRdb stores in-frame clones only, minus some. The sample consists of around 110,000 clones, around nine tenths of them appearing once. The CDR3 spans 16 residues. CDR1 is SNHLY and CDR2 is FYNNEI in the germline V gene. V dropped 6 bases and J dropped 4 bases, with 20 bases sitting between them. This TCR was sampled from a woman aged 70-85 years in good health. What was sequenced was blood. This chain uses TRBV2 with TRBJ2-3; D is uncertain. CDR3 region: CASRGLWTAGADTQYF. The CDR3 nucleotides are TGTGCCAGCAGGGGCCTTTGGACGGCAGGAGCAGATACGCAGTATTTT.